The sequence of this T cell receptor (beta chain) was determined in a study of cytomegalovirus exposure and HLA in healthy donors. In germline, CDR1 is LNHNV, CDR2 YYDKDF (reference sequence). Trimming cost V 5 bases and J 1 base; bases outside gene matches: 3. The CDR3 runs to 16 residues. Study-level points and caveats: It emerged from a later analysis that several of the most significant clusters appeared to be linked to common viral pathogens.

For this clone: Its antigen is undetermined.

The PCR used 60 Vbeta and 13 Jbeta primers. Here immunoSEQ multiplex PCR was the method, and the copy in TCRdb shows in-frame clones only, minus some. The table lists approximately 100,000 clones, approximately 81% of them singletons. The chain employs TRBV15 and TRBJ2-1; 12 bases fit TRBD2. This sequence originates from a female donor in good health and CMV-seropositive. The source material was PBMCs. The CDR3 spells CATSGGLAGSYNEQFF. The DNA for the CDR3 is TGTGCCACCAGCGGAGGACTAGCGGGATCCTACAATGAGCAGTTCTTC.